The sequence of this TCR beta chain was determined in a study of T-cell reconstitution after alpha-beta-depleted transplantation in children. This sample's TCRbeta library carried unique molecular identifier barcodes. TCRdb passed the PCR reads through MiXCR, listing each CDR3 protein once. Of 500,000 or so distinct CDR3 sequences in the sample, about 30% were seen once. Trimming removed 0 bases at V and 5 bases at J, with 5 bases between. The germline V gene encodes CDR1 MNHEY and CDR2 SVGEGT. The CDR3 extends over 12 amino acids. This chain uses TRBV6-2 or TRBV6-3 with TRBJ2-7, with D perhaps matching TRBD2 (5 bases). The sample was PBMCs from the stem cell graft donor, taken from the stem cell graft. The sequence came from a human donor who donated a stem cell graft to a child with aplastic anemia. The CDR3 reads CASSYSRDEQYF. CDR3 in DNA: TGTGCCAGCAGTTACTCGAGGGACGAGCAGTACTTC.